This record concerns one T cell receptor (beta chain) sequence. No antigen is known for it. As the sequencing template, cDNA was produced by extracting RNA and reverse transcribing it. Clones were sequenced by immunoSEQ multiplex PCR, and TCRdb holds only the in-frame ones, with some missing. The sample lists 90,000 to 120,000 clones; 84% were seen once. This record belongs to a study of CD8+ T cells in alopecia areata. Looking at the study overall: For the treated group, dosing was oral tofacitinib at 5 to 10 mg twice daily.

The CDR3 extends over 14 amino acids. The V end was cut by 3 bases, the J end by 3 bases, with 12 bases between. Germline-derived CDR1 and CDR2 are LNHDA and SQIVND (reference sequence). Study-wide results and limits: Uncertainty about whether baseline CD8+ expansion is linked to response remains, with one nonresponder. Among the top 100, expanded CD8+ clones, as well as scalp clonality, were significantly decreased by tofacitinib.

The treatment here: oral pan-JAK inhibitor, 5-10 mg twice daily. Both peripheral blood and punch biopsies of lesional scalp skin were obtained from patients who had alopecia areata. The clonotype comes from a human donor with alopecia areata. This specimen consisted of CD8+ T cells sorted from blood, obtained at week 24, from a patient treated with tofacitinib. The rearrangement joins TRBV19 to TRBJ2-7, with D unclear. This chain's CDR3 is CASSIYGTFYEQYF. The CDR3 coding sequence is TGTGCCAGTAGTATTTATGGCACCTTCTACGAGCAGTACTTC.